This TCR beta chain was sequenced in a study of cytomegalovirus exposure and HLA in healthy donors. Notes on the study in general: Altogether, 150 to 200 TCR beta chains were recorded as cytomegalovirus-associated. On later analysis, the bulk of CMV-associated TCR beta chains appeared to be HLA-restricted. The likely origin of a cluster of highly shared sequence variants was a sequencing artifact.

On this clone itself: Its cognate antigen is unknown.

This CDR3 comprises 14 residues. The germline V and J ends were trimmed by 6 bases and 2 bases, with 14 bases remaining between them. The germline V gene encodes CDR1 MDHEN and CDR2 SYDVKM. Amplification used 60 Vbeta primers and 13 Jbeta primers. Profiled with immunoSEQ multiplex PCR; TCRdb holds only in-frame clones, not every one. The sample lists roughly 190,000 clones, around 86% occurring once. Donors counted as nominally healthy when sampled, yet unrecorded immune exposures were likely. The origin of this receptor is a man aged 25-45 years in good health and CMV-seronegative. The rearrangement links TRBV28 to TRBJ2-7; TRBD1 is a possible D gene (5 bases). The sequencing input was PBMCs. CDR3 loop: CASRLGRGPYEQYF. For the CDR3, the DNA is TGTGCCAGCAGGCTTGGTAGGGGCCCCTACGAGCAGTACTTC.